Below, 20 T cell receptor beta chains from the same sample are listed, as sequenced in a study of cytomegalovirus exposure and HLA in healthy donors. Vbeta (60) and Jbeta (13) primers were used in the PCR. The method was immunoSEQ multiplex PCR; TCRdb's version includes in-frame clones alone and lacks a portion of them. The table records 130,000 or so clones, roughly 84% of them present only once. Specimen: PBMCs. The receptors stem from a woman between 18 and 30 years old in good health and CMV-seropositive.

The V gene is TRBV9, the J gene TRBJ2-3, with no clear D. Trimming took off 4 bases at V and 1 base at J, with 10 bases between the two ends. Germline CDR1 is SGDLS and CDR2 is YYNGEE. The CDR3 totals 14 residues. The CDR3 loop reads CASSSQWGTDTQYF. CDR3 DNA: TGTGCCAGCAGCTCACAGTGGGGCACAGATACGCAGTATTTT.

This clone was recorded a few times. The CDR3 DNA reads TGCGCCAGCAGCCAAGAGGCCCTCGGAGCTTCGGGGGAGCAGTACTTC. Its protein is CASSQEALGASGEQYF. The J gene is TRBJ2-7, the V gene TRBV4-1; D may be TRBD2 (5 bases). The CDR3 length is 16 residues. Trimming pared 0 bases from V and 7 bases from J, leaving 19 bases between. Germline V lookup: CDR1 MGHRA, CDR2 YSYEKL.

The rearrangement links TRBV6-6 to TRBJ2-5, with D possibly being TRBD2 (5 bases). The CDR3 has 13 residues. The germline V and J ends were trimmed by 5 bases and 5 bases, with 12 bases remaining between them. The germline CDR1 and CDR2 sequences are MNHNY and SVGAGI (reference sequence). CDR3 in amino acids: CASSPGLEETQYF. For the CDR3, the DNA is TGTGCCAGCAGTCCCGGACTCGAGGAGACCCAGTACTTC.

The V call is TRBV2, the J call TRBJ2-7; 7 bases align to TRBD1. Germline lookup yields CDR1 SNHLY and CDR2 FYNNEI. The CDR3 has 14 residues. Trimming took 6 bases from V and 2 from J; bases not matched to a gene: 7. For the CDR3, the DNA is TGTGCCAGCAGCCCAAACAGGGGCCCCTACGAGCAGTACTTC. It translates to CASSPNRGPYEQYF.

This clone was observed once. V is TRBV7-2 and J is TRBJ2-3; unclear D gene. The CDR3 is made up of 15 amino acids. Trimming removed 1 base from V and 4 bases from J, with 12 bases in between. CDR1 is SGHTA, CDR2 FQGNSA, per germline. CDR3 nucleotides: TGTGCCAGCAGCTTAGGTCTAGTCTTCTCAGATACGCAGTATTTT. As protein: CASSLGLVFSDTQYF.

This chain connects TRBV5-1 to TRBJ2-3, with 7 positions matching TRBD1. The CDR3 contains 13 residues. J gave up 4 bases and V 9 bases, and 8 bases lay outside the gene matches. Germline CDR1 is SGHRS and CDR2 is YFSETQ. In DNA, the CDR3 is TGCGCCACTTCGACAGGGTCGGCAGATACGCAGTATTTT. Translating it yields CATSTGSADTQYF. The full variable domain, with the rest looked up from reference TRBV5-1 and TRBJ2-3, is KAGVTQTPRYLIKTRGQQVTLSCSPISGHRSVSWYQQTPGQGLQFLFEYFSETQRNKGNFPGRFSGRQFSNSRSEMNVSTLELGDSALYLCATSTGSADTQYFGPGTRLTVL.

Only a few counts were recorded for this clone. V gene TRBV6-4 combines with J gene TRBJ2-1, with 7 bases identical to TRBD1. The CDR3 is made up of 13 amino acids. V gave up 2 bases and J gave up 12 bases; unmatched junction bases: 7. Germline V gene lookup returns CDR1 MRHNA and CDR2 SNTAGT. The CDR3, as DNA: TGTGCCAGCAGTGACCCTACAGGGGTCAGGCAGTTCTTC. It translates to CASSDPTGVRQFF.

The DNA of the CDR3 is TGTGCCAGCAGCCCAAGGACAGGGACACGTCAAGAGACCCAGTACTTC. Translation: CASSPRTGTRQETQYF. The V gene is TRBV7-9, the J gene TRBJ2-5, with TRBD1 matching over 8 bases. J lost 2 bases, V lost 5 bases, and 10 bases had no gene match. Germline assignment: CDR1 SEHNR and CDR2 FQNEAQ (reference sequence). This CDR3 spans 16 amino acids.

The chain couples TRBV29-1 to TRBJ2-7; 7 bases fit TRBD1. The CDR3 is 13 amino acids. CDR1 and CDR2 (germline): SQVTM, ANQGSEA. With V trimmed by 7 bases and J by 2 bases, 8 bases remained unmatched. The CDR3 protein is CSADDRVTYEQYF. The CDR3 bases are TGCAGCGCTGATGACAGGGTAACCTACGAGCAGTACTTC.

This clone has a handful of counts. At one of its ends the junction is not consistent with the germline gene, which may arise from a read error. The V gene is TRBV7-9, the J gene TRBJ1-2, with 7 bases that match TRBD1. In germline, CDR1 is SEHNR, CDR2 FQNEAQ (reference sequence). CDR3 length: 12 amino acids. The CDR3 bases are TGTTCCAGCAGCCCCCTCAGGGGGGGCTACACCTTC. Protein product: CSSSPLRGGYTF. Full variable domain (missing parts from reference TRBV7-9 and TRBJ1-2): DTGVSQNPRHKITKRGQNVTFRCDPISEHNRLYWYRQTLGQGPEFLTYFQNEAQLEKSRLLSDRFSAERPKGSFSTLEIQRTEQGDSAMYLCSSSPLRGGYTFGSGTRLTVV.

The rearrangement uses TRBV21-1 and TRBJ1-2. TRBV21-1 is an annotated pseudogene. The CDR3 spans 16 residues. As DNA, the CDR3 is TGTGCCAGCAGCACCGCACGGCAGCGCCCCTCCTATGGCTACACCTTC. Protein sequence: CASSTARQRPSYGYTF.

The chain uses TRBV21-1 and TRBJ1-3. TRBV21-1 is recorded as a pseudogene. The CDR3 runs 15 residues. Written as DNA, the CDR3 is TGTGCCCGGGGGGGGCCACCGCACCCTGGAAACACCATATATTTT. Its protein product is CARGGPPHPGNTIYF.

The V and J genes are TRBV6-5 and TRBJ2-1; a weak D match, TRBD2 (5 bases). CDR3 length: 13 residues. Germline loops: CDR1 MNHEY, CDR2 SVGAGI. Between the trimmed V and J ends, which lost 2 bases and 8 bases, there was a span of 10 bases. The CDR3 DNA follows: TGTGCCAGCAGTTACGCCACGGGGTATGAGCAGTTCTTC. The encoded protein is CASSYATGYEQFF.

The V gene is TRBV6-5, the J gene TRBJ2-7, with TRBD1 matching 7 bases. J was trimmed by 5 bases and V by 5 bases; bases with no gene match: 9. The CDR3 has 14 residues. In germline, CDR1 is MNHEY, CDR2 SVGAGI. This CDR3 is CASSPSTGSDEQYF. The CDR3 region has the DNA TGTGCCAGCAGTCCCTCGACAGGGTCCGACGAGCAGTACTTC.

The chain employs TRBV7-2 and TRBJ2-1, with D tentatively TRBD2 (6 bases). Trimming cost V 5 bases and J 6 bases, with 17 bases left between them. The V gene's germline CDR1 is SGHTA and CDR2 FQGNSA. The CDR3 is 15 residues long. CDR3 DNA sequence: TGTGCCAGCAGCCCCCTCGGGGGTTCGGCCAATGAGCAGTTCTTC. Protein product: CASSPLGGSANEQFF. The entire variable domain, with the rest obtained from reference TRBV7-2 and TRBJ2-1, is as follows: GAGVSQSPSNKVTEKGKDVELRCDPISGHTALYWYRQSLGQGLEFLIYFQGNSAPDKSGLPSDRFSAERTGGSVSTLTIQRTQQEDSAVYLCASSPLGGSANEQFFGPGTRLTVL.

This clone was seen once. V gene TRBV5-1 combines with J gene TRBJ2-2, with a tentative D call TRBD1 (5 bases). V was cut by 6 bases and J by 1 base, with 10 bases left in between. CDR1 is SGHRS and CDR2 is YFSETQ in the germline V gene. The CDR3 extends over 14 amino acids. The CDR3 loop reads CASNDGQNTGELFF. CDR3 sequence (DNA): TGCGCCAGCAACGACGGACAGAACACCGGGGAGCTGTTTTTT.

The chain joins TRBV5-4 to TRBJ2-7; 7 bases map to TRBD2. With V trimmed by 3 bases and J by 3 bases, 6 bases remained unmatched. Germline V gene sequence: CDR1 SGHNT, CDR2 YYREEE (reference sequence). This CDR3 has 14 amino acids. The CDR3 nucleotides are TGTGCCAGCAGCTGGGGAGGGAAGAACTACGAGCAGTACTTC. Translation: CASSWGGKNYEQYF. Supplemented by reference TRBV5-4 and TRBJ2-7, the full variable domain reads ETGVTQSPTHLIKTRGQQVTLRCSSQSGHNTVSWYQQALGQGPQFIFQYYREEENGRGNFPPRFSGLQFPNYSSELNVNALELDDSALYLCASSWGGKNYEQYFGPGTRLTVT.

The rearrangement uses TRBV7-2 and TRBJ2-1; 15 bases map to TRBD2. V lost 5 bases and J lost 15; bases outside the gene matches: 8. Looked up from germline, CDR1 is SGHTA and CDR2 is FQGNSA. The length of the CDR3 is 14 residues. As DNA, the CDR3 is TGTGCCAGCAGCCCCGGACTAGCGGGGGGGCCAGGGTTCTTC. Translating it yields CASSPGLAGGPGFF. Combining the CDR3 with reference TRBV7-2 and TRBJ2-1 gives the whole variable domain GAGVSQSPSNKVTEKGKDVELRCDPISGHTALYWYRQSLGQGLEFLIYFQGNSAPDKSGLPSDRFSAERTGGSVSTLTIQRTQQEDSAVYLCASSPGLAGGPGFFGPGTRLTVL.

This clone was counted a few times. Here the CDR3 reads CASSSGQGASYEQYF. In nucleotides, the CDR3 is TGCGCCAGCAGCTCAGGACAGGGGGCTTCCTACGAGCAGTACTTC. This chain links TRBV5-1 with TRBJ2-7, with 11 bases identical to TRBD1. The ends lost 3 bases at V and 1 base at J; junction bases unmatched: 3. The CDR3 runs to 15 residues. Germline lookup yields CDR1 SGHRS and CDR2 YFSETQ.

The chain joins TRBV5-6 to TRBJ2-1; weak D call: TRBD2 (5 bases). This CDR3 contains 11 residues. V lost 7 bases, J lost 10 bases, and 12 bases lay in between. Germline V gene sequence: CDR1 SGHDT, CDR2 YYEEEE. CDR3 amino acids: CASRRSSEQFF. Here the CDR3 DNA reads TGTGCCAGCCGAAGGTCTAGCGAGCAGTTCTTC.